This record looks at one T cell receptor beta chain sequence and its context. With 0 bases removed from V and 4 bases from J, the gap between germline ends came to 9 bases. Germline V CDR1 and CDR2: KGHSH, LQKENI. This CDR3 contains 14 residues. This specimen belongs to a study of T cell changes during pregnancy in multiple sclerosis. Here immunoSEQ multiplex PCR was the method, and the copy in TCRdb shows in-frame clones only, minus some. Altogether 88,000 or so clones are present, just over 90% being singletons, with the ten largest covering approximately 1.4%. The starting material was peripheral blood, obtained before pregnancy. This TCR was recovered from a female donor with multiple sclerosis, enrolled in a pregnancy study. V is TRBV18 and J is TRBJ1-1; D may be TRBD1 (5 bases). CDR3 nucleotide sequence: TGTGCCAGCTCACCACCGGGACTGGGCACTGAAGCTTTCTTT. This sequence encodes CASSPPGLGTEAFF.